A single sample is the source of the 24 T cell receptor beta chains below, sequenced in a study of cytomegalovirus exposure and HLA in healthy donors (dated by TCRdb to 2015 to 2018). Libraries were built with the immunoSEQ multiplex PCR assay. The multiplex PCR relied on a mix of 60 forward primers for TCR Vbeta segments and 13 reverse primers for TCR Jbeta segments. TCRdb stores this immuneACCESS table with in-frame sequences only. Part of the clones is absent; in the studies checked, under half of the shortfall reflects unresolved V genes, and no reason is known for the rest. This sample comprises more than 85,000 clones, 76% of them detected only once. The ten largest clonotypes hold more than 6.5% of the sample. Sequencing was done on a sample of PBMCs. These TCRs come from a man in his forties or fifties in good health and CMV-seropositive.

CDR3 amino acids: CASSLQIAESSYNEQFF. Here the CDR3 DNA reads TGTGCCAGCAGTTTACAGATAGCGGAAAGCTCCTACAATGAGCAGTTCTTC. The chain combines TRBV28 with TRBJ2-1, with a tentative D call TRBD2 (6 bases). Trimming took 2 bases from V and 0 from J, leaving 14 bases between them. Germline assignment: CDR1 MDHEN and CDR2 SYDVKM. The CDR3 has 17 amino acids. The variable domain in full, with the rest retrieved from reference TRBV28 and TRBJ2-1, is DVKVTQSSRYLVKRTGEKVFLECVQDMDHENMFWYRQDPGLGLRLIYFSYDVKMKEKGDIPEGYSVSREKKERFSLILESASTNQTSMYLCASSLQIAESSYNEQFFGPGTRLTVL.

This chain links TRBV9 with TRBJ2-1, with 10 bases identical to TRBD2. Looked up from germline, CDR1 is SGDLS and CDR2 is YYNGEE. This CDR3 contains 17 residues. Germline trimming cut 4 bases from V and 2 bases from J; bases unmatched to any gene: 9. CDR3 nucleotides: TGTGCCAGCAGCTCCCTAGGGGGACTAGCGACCTACAATGAGCAGTTCTTC. This codes for CASSSLGGLATYNEQFF.

The V and J genes are TRBV10-3 and TRBJ1-1; D gene uncertain. V lost 10 bases, J lost 1 base, and 13 bases lay in between. This CDR3 is 13 amino acids long. Germline CDR1 and CDR2: ENHRY and SYGVKD. DNA for the CDR3: TGTGCCACCACAACAGTTACGAACACTGAAGCTTTCTTT. Amino acid sequence: CATTTVTNTEAFF.

The chain joins TRBV6-5 to TRBJ1-5; the D gene is possibly TRBD1 (5 bases). CDR1 MNHEY and CDR2 SVGAGI come from the germline V gene. This CDR3 is built from 14 residues. V lost 4 bases, J lost 3 bases, and 10 bases lay in between. The CDR3: CASSLDSFNQPQHF. As DNA, the CDR3 is TGTGCCAGCAGTTTAGACAGCTTCAATCAGCCCCAGCATTTT.

The CDR3 spells CSVSGQNQPQHF. The CDR3, as DNA: TGCAGCGTTTCGGGACAGAATCAGCCCCAGCATTTT. The chain employs TRBV29-1 and TRBJ1-5; TRBD1 agrees at 7 bases. V lost 5 bases and J lost 4; bases outside the gene matches: 2. The CDR3 runs to 12 residues. Per germline, CDR1 SQVTM and CDR2 ANQGSEA.

In its sample, this clone was seen a few times. This chain joins TRBV28 and TRBJ2-7; possibly TRBD2 for D (7 bases). V lost 6 bases to trimming and J lost 2 bases, with 26 bases between them. In germline, CDR1 is MDHEN, CDR2 SYDVKM. This CDR3 is built from 18 residues. This CDR3 is CASSSSPGLGGATYEQYF. The CDR3, as DNA: TGTGCCAGCAGCTCATCCCCCGGACTAGGGGGTGCAACCTACGAGCAGTACTTC.

This sequence joins TRBV28 and TRBJ2-7; 9 nucleotides match TRBD2. The CDR3 runs 14 residues. V lost 4 bases to trimming and J lost 3 bases; unmatched junction nucleotides: 4. CDR1 MDHEN and CDR2 SYDVKM come from the germline V gene. The CDR3 region is CASSSASGNYEQYF. The CDR3 DNA sequence: TGTGCCAGCAGTTCCGCTAGCGGGAACTACGAGCAGTACTTC.

The CDR3 coding sequence is TGTGCCAGTAGTATCAAGGGGCGTCAGCCCCAGCATTTT. This codes for CASSIKGRQPQHF. The chain combines TRBV19 with TRBJ1-5; TRBD1 is a possible D gene (5 bases). Per germline, CDR1 LNHDA and CDR2 SQIVND (reference sequence). The CDR3 runs to 13 residues. Trimming removed 3 bases at V and 6 bases at J, with 9 bases between.

This chain uses TRBV10-3 with TRBJ2-7; D possibly corresponds to TRBD2 (6 bases). The V end was cut by 6 bases, the J end by 7 bases, with 22 bases between. CDR1 and CDR2 (germline): ENHRY, SYGVKD. CDR3 size: 15 residues. The CDR3 nucleotides read TGTGCCATCAGAGTATCACTGACGGGGGTGGCGGAGCAGTACTTC. It translates to CAIRVSLTGVAEQYF.

This clone came up once. The J gene is TRBJ1-4, the V gene TRBV4-3; 9 bases are shared with TRBD1. Germline V gene data show CDR1 as LGHNA and CDR2 as YSLEER. Trimming removed 5 bases from V and 4 bases from J; junction bases left unmatched: 5. The CDR3 has 15 amino acids. The CDR3 spells CASSFRQGGNEKLFF. Written as DNA, the CDR3 is TGCGCCAGCAGCTTCCGACAGGGGGGTAATGAAAAACTGTTTTTT.

J is TRBJ1-2 and V is TRBV9; D perhaps matches TRBD1 (5 bases). Trimming removed 3 bases at V and 4 bases at J, with 13 bases between. The CDR3 length is 14 residues. Germline V gene data show CDR1 as SGDLS and CDR2 as YYNGEE. The CDR3 bases are TGTGCCAGCAGCGCGCTCGGGGGTTTCTATGGCTACACCTTC. Amino acids: CASSALGGFYGYTF.

CDR3: CASSLTEGRGGTGELFF. The CDR3 DNA follows: TGTGCCAGCAGCTTAACAGAGGGCAGGGGAGGGACCGGGGAGCTGTTTTTT. J is TRBJ2-2 and V is TRBV7-3; D is possibly TRBD2 (7 bases). V lost 0 bases to trimming and J lost 5 bases, with 16 bases between them. Germline lookup yields CDR1 SGHTA and CDR2 FQGTGA. This CDR3 is 17 amino acids long. The full variable domain, in which reference TRBV7-3 and TRBJ2-2 provide the parts outside the CDR3, is GAGVSQTPSNKVTEKGKYVELRCDPISGHTALYWYRQSLGQGPEFLIYFQGTGAADDSGLPNDRFFAVRPEGSVSTLKIQRTERGDSAVYLCASSLTEGRGGTGELFFGEGSRLTVL.

This clone was seen once. The chain combines TRBV7-9 with TRBJ1-3; tentatively, D is TRBD1 (6 bases). The germline gives CDR1 SEHNR, CDR2 FQNEAQ (reference sequence). This CDR3 is 14 amino acids long. The ends were cut back, 5 bases at V and 2 bases at J, with 10 bases in the middle. CDR3 coding DNA: TGTGCCAGCAGCATGACAGGCCCTGGAAACACCATATATTTT. Amino acids: CASSMTGPGNTIYF. Full variable domain (outside the CDR3, taken from reference TRBV7-9 and TRBJ1-3): DTGVSQNPRHKITKRGQNVTFRCDPISEHNRLYWYRQTLGQGPEFLTYFQNEAQLEKSRLLSDRFSAERPKGSFSTLEIQRTEQGDSAMYLCASSMTGPGNTIYFGEGSWLTVV.

The chain couples TRBV6-1 to TRBJ1-2; D gene unclear. Germline V gene data show CDR1 as MNHNS and CDR2 as SASEGT. This CDR3 comprises 16 residues. Trimming cost V 3 bases and J 0 bases, with 14 bases left between them. CDR3 bases: TGTGCCAGCAGTGACCATGACTGGATAGCTAACTATGGCTACACCTTC. As protein: CASSDHDWIANYGYTF.

The chain recombines TRBV9 with TRBJ1-4; 7 bases map to TRBD1. This CDR3 spans 15 amino acids. Germline V lookup: CDR1 SGDLS, CDR2 YYNGEE. V shed 4 bases, J shed 7 bases, and the junction held 10 bases outside the gene matches. The CDR3 sequence is CASSSEGALGEKLFF. Written as DNA, the CDR3 is TGTGCCAGCAGCTCGGAGGGGGCGCTTGGTGAAAAACTGTTTTTT.

The chain has TRBV6-5 and TRBJ1-4; 7 bases are shared with TRBD1. Trimming at V came to 6 bases and at J to 4 bases, leaving 5 bases not matched to a gene. Germline CDR1 reads MNHEY; CDR2 reads SVGAGI. The CDR3 has 14 amino acids. The CDR3 loop reads CASRSGTVNEKLFF. In DNA, the CDR3 is TGTGCCAGCAGGTCCGGGACAGTTAATGAAAAACTGTTTTTT.

V gene TRBV29-1 combines with J gene TRBJ2-5; D is perhaps TRBD2 (6 bases). The J call could be wrong; TRBJ2-7 is a better fit for the DNA end. Germline V CDR1 and CDR2: SQVTM, ANQGSEA. The CDR3 length is 13 residues. As DNA, the CDR3 is TGCAGCGTTGGTTGGGACTCGCCCAACGAGCAGTACTTC. This codes for CSVGWDSPNEQYF.

The chain combines TRBV7-9 with TRBJ1-1; D remains ambiguous. The CDR3 runs 18 residues. Trimming removed 1 base from V and 0 bases from J, with 18 bases in between. Germline CDR1 SEHNR, CDR2 FQNEAQ (reference sequence). The DNA of the CDR3 is TGTGCCAGCAGCTTAGGTGGGTACAGAACCACCTTGAACACTGAAGCTTTCTTT. This sequence encodes CASSLGGYRTTLNTEAFF.

The chain employs TRBV15 and TRBJ1-4, with D perhaps TRBD1 (6 bases). Germline loops: CDR1 LNHNV, CDR2 YYDKDF (reference sequence). The CDR3 is made up of 13 amino acids. Trimming cost V 1 base and J 13 bases, with 13 bases left between them. This chain's CDR3 is CATSRGPQGILFF. The CDR3 DNA is TGTGCCACCAGCAGAGGCCCACAGGGTATACTGTTTTTT.

This chain connects TRBV7-2 to TRBJ2-5; the D gene is possibly TRBD1 (6 bases). V was pared by 0 bases and J by 4 bases, with 15 bases between. The CDR3 length is 16 residues. Germline loops: CDR1 SGHTA, CDR2 FQGNSA. The CDR3 sequence is CASSLAGQSNSETQYF. In DNA, the CDR3 is TGTGCCAGCAGCTTAGCCGGACAGAGTAATTCAGAGACCCAGTACTTC.

The V call is TRBV10-3, the J call TRBJ2-7; TRBD1 aligns across 8 bases. The V gene's germline CDR1 is ENHRY and CDR2 SYGVKD. V lost 5 bases to trimming and J lost 5 bases; unmatched junction nucleotides: 5. The CDR3 sequence is 13 residues long. Here the CDR3 reads CAISRQGFDEQYF. As DNA, the CDR3 is TGTGCCATCAGTCGACAGGGGTTCGACGAGCAGTACTTC.

The chain combines TRBV28 with TRBJ1-5, with D maybe TRBD1 (6 bases). V was cut by 3 bases and J by 4 bases, with 19 bases left in between. The CDR3 has 17 residues. The germline CDR1 and CDR2 sequences are MDHEN and SYDVKM. CDR3 amino acids: CASSLSGRGRGNQPQHF. CDR3 nucleotides: TGTGCCAGCAGTTTGTCAGGCAGGGGAAGGGGAAATCAGCCCCAGCATTTT.

The chain joins TRBV7-2 to TRBJ2-3, with 8 bases lining up with TRBD2. V shed 7 bases, J shed 6 bases, and the junction held 9 bases outside the gene matches. The germline V gene has CDR1 SGHTA and CDR2 FQGNSA. The CDR3 covers 14 residues. For the CDR3, the DNA is TGTGCCAGCACCGGCGGGGGGCAGTGGGATACGCAGTATTTT. As protein: CASTGGGQWDTQYF.

As to this clone: Mismatch with germline at one junction end may stem from a read error. The CDR3 spells CATQGPGLSTDAQYF. CDR3 DNA: TGTGCCACCCAGGGACCGGGACTTAGCACAGATGCGCAGTATTTT. The V call is TRBV10-3, the J call TRBJ2-3, with a weak D call TRBD2 (6 bases). This CDR3 comprises 15 residues. Germline V CDR1 and CDR2: ENHRY, SYGVKD.